This passage covers 24 T cell receptor beta chains from one sample sequenced in a study of cytomegalovirus exposure and HLA in healthy donors. PCR amplification relied on 60 Vbeta primers (plus 13 Jbeta primers). Only in-frame clones appear in the TCRdb table, and some are missing; sequencing was by immunoSEQ multiplex PCR. The sample consists of 120,000 or so clones, roughly 9% of them appearing once. The sequencing input was PBMCs. Every receptor here comes from a woman aged 40 to 50 in good health and CMV-seropositive.

V and J are TRBV5-8 and TRBJ2-5; D unclear. The J call is uncertain, as TRBJ2-7 better fits the DNA end. Germline assignment: CDR1 SGHTS and CDR2 YDEGEE. The CDR3 length is 11 residues. The CDR3 region is CASSLIHEQYF. The CDR3 DNA sequence: TGTGCCAGCAGCTTGATCCACGAGCAGTACTTC.

V and J are TRBV10-2 and TRBJ2-3; 7 bases are a match to TRBD2. CDR1 and CDR2 from the germline V gene are WSHSY and SAAADI. With 5 bases clipped from V and 8 bases from J, the junction kept 13 bases outside the gene matches. The CDR3 is 15 residues long. CDR3 nucleotides: TGCGCCAGCAGTCCCCTAATGGGGGGGAGGGGTACGCAGTATTTT. Translation gives CASSPLMGGRGTQYF.

The genes are TRBV6-1 and TRBJ2-3, with 9 bases that match TRBD1. The CDR3 covers 13 residues. Per the germline V gene, CDR1 is MNHNS and CDR2 is SASEGT. J gave up 6 bases and V 5 bases, and 3 bases lay outside the gene matches. The CDR3 is CASSWDRVDTQYF. The CDR3 DNA follows: TGTGCCAGCAGTTGGGACAGGGTGGATACGCAGTATTTT.

This clone turned up a few times. This CDR3 is CSVAGSRANTEAFF. DNA for the CDR3: TGCAGCGTGGCGGGTAGTCGGGCGAACACTGAAGCTTTCTTT. This sequence joins TRBV29-1 and TRBJ1-1; D uncertain. Per germline, CDR1 SQVTM and CDR2 ANQGSEA. CDR3 length equals 14 residues. The ends were cut back, 6 bases at V and 1 base at J, with 15 bases in the middle. The complete variable domain, with remaining parts taken from reference TRBV29-1 and TRBJ1-1, reads SAVISQKPSRDICQRGTSLTIQCQVDSQVTMMFWYRQQPGQSLTLIATANQGSEATYESGFVIDKFPISRPNLTFSTLTVSNMSPEDSSIYLCSVAGSRANTEAFFGQGTRLTVV.

This chain uses TRBV30 with TRBJ1-1; D is undetermined. This CDR3 is 12 amino acids long. Germline assignment: CDR1 GTSNPN and CDR2 SVGIG (reference sequence). Trimming pared 4 bases from V and 0 bases from J, leaving 6 bases between. Here the CDR3 reads CAWNPMNTEAFF. CDR3 sequence (DNA): TGTGCCTGGAATCCCATGAACACTGAAGCTTTCTTT. The full variable domain, completed using reference TRBV30 and TRBJ1-1, is SQTIHQWPATLVQPVGSPLSLECTVEGTSNPNLYWYRQAAGRGLQLLFYSVGIGQISSEVPQNLSASRPQDRQFILSSKKLLLSDSGFYLCAWNPMNTEAFFGQGTRLTVV.

V is TRBV27 and J is TRBJ1-1; no definite D call. The CDR3 sequence is 12 residues long. Germline V CDR1 and CDR2: MNHEY, SMNVEV (reference sequence). V lost 5 bases and J 3 bases, leaving 7 bases between the germline ends. CDR3 residues: CASSNYYTEAFF. The CDR3 region has the DNA TGTGCCAGCAGTAACTATTACACTGAAGCTTTCTTT.

This clone has only a few counts. The chain links TRBV13 to TRBJ1-2; 9 bases align to TRBD1. The CDR3 is 16 amino acids. Germline V gene sequence: CDR1 PRHDT, CDR2 FYEKMQ (reference sequence). After removal of 3 bases from V and 5 bases from J, the junction contained 10 bases not matched to a gene. Written as DNA, the CDR3 is TGTGCCAGCAGCTTCCGGACAGGGGTAATATGGTATGGCTACACCTTC. Its protein is CASSFRTGVIWYGYTF.

In this sample, this clone turned up a few times. The rearrangement uses TRBV7-9 and TRBJ2-1, with D maybe TRBD1 (7 bases). V lost 6 bases and J lost 10, with 13 bases in between. This CDR3 spans 12 amino acids. The germline V gene has CDR1 SEHNR and CDR2 FQNEAQ (reference sequence). The CDR3 loop reads CASRLTGREQFF. CDR3 coding DNA: TGTGCCAGCAGGTTGACAGGGAGGGAGCAGTTCTTC.

This chain links TRBV10-3 with TRBJ2-7; D perhaps matches TRBD1 (6 bases). V was cut by 3 bases and J by 4 bases, with 19 bases left in between. CDR3 length: 16 amino acids. Germline V lookup: CDR1 ENHRY, CDR2 SYGVKD. Here the CDR3 DNA reads TGTGCCATCAGTGACGGGCCCGACAGGTTGGGTTACGAGCAGTACTTC. Translated: CAISDGPDRLGYEQYF.

This chain links TRBV5-1 with TRBJ2-1; 11 bases line up with TRBD2. In germline, CDR1 is SGHRS, CDR2 YFSETQ. The J segment lost 8 bases and the V segment lost 4 bases, leaving 14 bases of the junction unmatched. This CDR3 region has 17 residues. The CDR3 DNA reads TGCGCCAGCAGCCCAATAAGACTAGCGGGGATCGTACATGAGCAGTTCTTC. It codes for CASSPIRLAGIVHEQFF.

The chain has TRBV19 and TRBJ2-7; TRBD1 aligns across 7 bases. Trimming at V came to 6 bases and at J to 2 bases, leaving 10 bases not matched to a gene. The CDR3 runs to 15 residues. CDR1 and CDR2 from the germline V gene are LNHDA and SQIVND (reference sequence). CDR3 nucleotides: TGTGCCAGTAGCAACCAGGGGGAGTCCACCTACGAGCAGTACTTC. Its protein product is CASSNQGESTYEQYF.

This clone was counted between two and nine times. This chain links TRBV18 with TRBJ1-1; TRBD1 matches at 7 bases. J was trimmed by 1 base and V by 5 bases; bases with no gene match: 7. The germline V gene has CDR1 KGHSH and CDR2 LQKENI. The CDR3 contains 15 residues. This CDR3 is CASSTRQGTNTEAFF. Written as DNA, the CDR3 is TGTGCCAGCTCAACACGACAGGGTACGAACACTGAAGCTTTCTTT. The whole variable domain, remainder taken from reference TRBV18 and TRBJ1-1, is NAGVMQNPRHLVRRRGQEARLRCSPMKGHSHVYWYRQLPEEGLKFMVYLQKENIIDESGMPKERFSAEFPKEGPSILRIQQVVRGDSAAYFCASSTRQGTNTEAFFGQGTRLTVV.

Comments on this clone: Other DNA sequences of this sample code for an identical CDR3. The chain carries TRBV19 and TRBJ2-7; perhaps TRBD2 as D (5 bases). The ends were cut back, 1 base at V and 2 bases at J, with 9 bases in the middle. The CDR3 contains 14 residues. Germline values: CDR1 LNHDA, CDR2 SQIVND (reference sequence). The CDR3 DNA sequence: TGTGCCAGTAGTATAGGGGGAGTCCCCTACGAGCAGTACTTC. Its protein is CASSIGGVPYEQYF.

This clone has only a few counts. The chain carries TRBV7-9 and TRBJ2-7, with a weak D call TRBD1 (6 bases). The CDR3 covers 13 residues. CDR1 and CDR2 from the germline V gene are SEHNR and FQNEAQ (reference sequence). The V and J ends lost 3 bases and 7 bases respectively, with 13 bases between them. CDR3: CASSFTGRWEQYF. CDR3 in DNA: TGTGCCAGCAGCTTTACAGGGAGATGGGAGCAGTACTTC.

This clone was observed a handful of times. The chain recombines TRBV5-1 with TRBJ2-7, with TRBD1 matching 11 bases. J was trimmed by 4 bases and V by 0 bases; bases with no gene match: 0. This CDR3 is built from 14 residues. Germline assignment: CDR1 SGHRS and CDR2 YFSETQ. This chain's CDR3 is CASSLGDRGYEQYF. DNA for the CDR3: TGCGCCAGCAGCTTGGGGGACAGGGGGTACGAGCAGTACTTC.

This clone was counted a few times. CDR3: CAWSRRGPDSPLHF. The CDR3 nucleotides read TGTGCCTGGAGCCGCAGGGGGCCTGATTCACCCCTCCACTTT. This chain links TRBV30 with TRBJ1-6, with 8 bases lining up with TRBD1. After removal of 3 bases from V and 8 bases from J, the junction contained 6 bases not matched to a gene. The CDR3 length is 14 residues. CDR1 is GTSNPN, CDR2 SVGIG, per germline (reference sequence).

This clone was detected a few times. This sequence joins TRBV6-1 and TRBJ2-2, with 9 bases fitting TRBD1. V shed 6 bases and J 4 bases; nucleotides not matched to a gene: 6. In germline, CDR1 is MNHNS, CDR2 SASEGT. CDR3 length: 15 amino acids. The CDR3 reads CASSLGQGTTGELFF. DNA of the CDR3: TGTGCCAGCAGCTTAGGACAGGGGACCACCGGGGAGCTGTTTTTT.

CDR3 sequence: CASSLHTLEGSYEQYF. DNA for the CDR3: TGCGCCAGCAGCCTACACACCCTAGAGGGCTCCTACGAGCAGTACTTC. V is TRBV4-1 and J is TRBJ2-7; possible D gene TRBD2, 5 bases. The CDR3 runs 16 residues. CDR1 and CDR2 (germline): MGHRA, YSYEKL. V lost 4 bases to trimming and J lost 0 bases, with 16 bases between them.

This chain links TRBV30 with TRBJ1-3; TRBD1 might be the D (6 bases). This CDR3 region has 15 residues. V was shortened by 4 bases and J by 0 bases, with 13 bases between the two germline ends. CDR1 is GTSNPN, CDR2 SVGIG, per germline (reference sequence). The CDR3 nucleotides are TGTGCCTGGAACAGACAGGCGCGCTCTGGAAACACCATATATTTT. It encodes CAWNRQARSGNTIYF. Complete variable domain (other parts from reference TRBV30 and TRBJ1-3): SQTIHQWPATLVQPVGSPLSLECTVEGTSNPNLYWYRQAAGRGLQLLFYSVGIGQISSEVPQNLSASRPQDRQFILSSKKLLLSDSGFYLCAWNRQARSGNTIYFGEGSWLTVV.

The V call is TRBV5-4, the J call TRBJ1-2, with D unresolved. V was shortened by 6 bases and J by 0 bases, with 12 bases between the two germline ends. The CDR3 has 14 residues. Germline CDR1 reads SGHNT; CDR2 reads YYREEE (reference sequence). The CDR3 loop is CASNYERANYGYTF. Written as DNA, the CDR3 is TGTGCCAGCAACTACGAACGGGCTAACTATGGCTACACCTTC.

This clone has more than one count but fewer than ten. The chain carries TRBV27 and TRBJ2-3, with D unclear. V lost 3 bases and J 6 bases, leaving 4 bases between the germline ends. The CDR3 runs 11 residues. CDR1 and CDR2 from the germline V gene are MNHEY and SMNVEV (reference sequence). The CDR3 DNA is TGTGCCAGCAGTTTCAGGGATACGCAGTATTTT. It is translated as CASSFRDTQYF.

This clone was recorded a few times. The V and J genes are TRBV18 and TRBJ1-5; D is unclear. The V end lost 6 bases, the J end lost 5 bases, and 11 bases lay between the germline ends. Germline CDR1 reads KGHSH; CDR2 reads LQKENI. CDR3 length equals 13 residues. CDR3 loop: CASSQDTYQPQHF. CDR3 in DNA: TGTGCCAGCTCCCAAGACACATATCAGCCCCAGCATTTT.

This clone was found once. The J gene is TRBJ2-5, the V gene TRBV9; TRBD2 is a possible D gene (6 bases). Trimming removed 0 bases from V and 3 bases from J, with 12 bases in between. The V gene's germline CDR1 is SGDLS and CDR2 YYNGEE. The CDR3 covers 15 residues. The CDR3 sequence is CASSVDGGTKETQYF. CDR3 in DNA: TGTGCCAGCAGCGTAGACGGCGGGACCAAAGAGACCCAGTACTTC. The variable domain in full, with the rest retrieved from reference TRBV9 and TRBJ2-5, is DSGVTQTPKHLITATGQRVTLRCSPRSGDLSVYWYQQSLDQGLQFLIQYYNGEERAKGNILERFSAQQFPDLHSELNLSSLELGDSALYFCASSVDGGTKETQYFGPGTRLLVL.

In this sample, this clone turned up a few times. The rearrangement uses TRBV23-1 and TRBJ1-4; D is possibly TRBD1 (5 bases). TRBV23-1 is reported as an ORF; its role is uncertain. Trimming removed 0 bases at V and 9 bases at J, with 20 bases between. The CDR3 has 17 residues. The CDR3 DNA sequence: TGCGCCAGCAGTCAATCCAGGGTGGAGCTACTAATGAAAAAACTGTTTTTT. It specifies CASSQSRVELLMKKLFF.